These T cell receptor beta chains were read from a single sample in a study of early T cells in non-severe SARS-CoV-2 infection. TCRdb redid the calling of the 5' RACE reads with MiXCR, one entry per CDR3 protein. The sample records 70,000 or so distinct CDR3 sequences, about 4.9% being singletons. The sample here was whole blood, taken at baseline. The receptors stem from an adult who was a healthcare worker with PCR-confirmed SARS-CoV-2 infection or an uninfected control (not recorded which). The donor label of this sample is uncertain. Each CDR3 is given with its conserved first and last residue. A D gene is named only where the DNA matches it firmly. Some rows have no size entry. The others give once, few or many, or a class for an expanded clone.

V gene	J gene	clone size	D gene	CDR3 protein	CDR3 DNA
TRBV4-1	TRBJ2-5	.	.	CASRNQGRETQYF	TGCGCCAGCAGAAATCAGGGTCGGGAGACCCAGTACTTC
TRBV11-2	TRBJ2-5	.	.	CASSSSLISARTQYF	TGTGCCAGCAGCTCCTCGTTAATCTCGGCGAGAACCCAGTACTTC
TRBV3-1	TRBJ1-6	.	TRBD1	CASSQSTGGNSPLHF	TGTGCCAGCAGCCAGTCGACAGGGGGGAATTCACCCCTCCACTTT
TRBV11-3	TRBJ1-5	few	TRBD1	CASTLPDRRSHQPQHF	TGTGCCAGCACCCTACCGGACAGGCGGTCTCATCAGCCCCAGCATTTT
TRBV7-6	TRBJ2-1	many	.	CASIVLGGSYNEQFF	TGTGCCAGCATCGTCTTGGGGGGCTCCTACAATGAGCAGTTCTTC
TRBV20-1	TRBJ2-1	many	.	CSARPTNEQFF	TGCAGTGCTAGACCTACCAATGAGCAGTTCTTC
TRBV10-1	TRBJ1-5	many	.	CASGGEQPQHF	TGCGCCAGTGGGGGTGAACAGCCCCAGCATTTT
TRBV6-1	TRBJ1-3	many	TRBD1	CASMPTGRWGNTIYF	TGTGCCAGCATGCCGACAGGGCGTTGGGGAAACACCATATATTTT
TRBV11-2	TRBJ1-2	many	.	CASSLETDHRNNYGYTF	TGTGCCAGCAGCTTAGAAACTGACCACAGGAATAACTATGGCTACACCTTC
TRBV18	TRBJ2-3	many	TRBD2	CASSPGAGGENTDTQYF	TGTGCCAGCTCACCCGGCGCGGGGGGAGAAAACACAGATACGCAGTATTTT
TRBV11-2	TRBJ2-2	.	.	CASSQRQTGELFF	TGTGCCAGCAGCCAGCGCCAGACCGGGGAGCTGTTTTTT
TRBV5-1	TRBJ2-2	.	TRBD2	CASSLPSGATGELFF	TGCGCCAGCAGCTTGCCTAGCGGGGCCACCGGGGAGCTGTTTTTT
TRBV4-1	TRBJ2-7	many	.	CASSHVPGTYEQYF	TGCGCCAGCAGCCACGTACCTGGGACCTACGAGCAGTACTTC
TRBV3-1	TRBJ2-1	.	TRBD2	CASSQLGLAGGNEQFF	TGTGCCAGCAGCCAGTTAGGACTAGCGGGCGGGAATGAGCAGTTCTTC
TRBV20-1	TRBJ2-5	many	.	CSASHGGIGETQYF	TGCAGTGCTTCCCACGGGGGAATCGGGGAGACCCAGTACTTC
TRBV10-3	TRBJ2-5	.	TRBD2	CAISESGKPGLVKMETQYF	TGTGCCATCAGTGAGTCGGGCAAACCGGGACTAGTCAAAATGGAGACCCAGTACTTC
TRBV6-1	TRBJ1-1	many	.	CASSEALVGATGPNTEAFF	TGTGCCAGCAGTGAAGCGCTGGTCGGGGCGACAGGACCTAACACTGAAGCTTTCTTT
TRBV30	TRBJ1-2	many	.	CAWSVLATNYGYTF	TGTGCCTGGAGTGTGTTGGCTACTAACTATGGCTACACCTTC
TRBV7-3	TRBJ2-5	many	.	CASSLRAGQETQYF	TGTGCCAGCAGCTTAAGAGCAGGCCAAGAGACCCAGTACTTC
TRBV28	TRBJ1-5	.	.	CASRTGTASNQPQHF	TGTGCCAGCAGAACCGGGACGGCTAGCAATCAGCCCCAGCATTTT
TRBV20-1	TRBJ1-2	many	.	CSVNSVRSYGYTF	TGCAGTGTAAACAGCGTCCGCTCCTATGGCTACACCTTC
TRBV28	TRBJ2-7	many	.	CASRSTYEQYF	TGTGCCAGCAGGTCGACCTACGAGCAGTACTTC
TRBV10-3	TRBJ1-3	.	TRBD1	CATTRDRGDSGNTIYF	TGTGCCACCACCCGGGACAGGGGTGACTCTGGAAACACCATATATTTT
TRBV6-7	TRBJ1-1	.	.	CASSYSKKYEAFF	TGTGCCAGCAGTTACTCGAAGAAGTATGAAGCTTTCTTT
TRBV5-1	TRBJ1-1	few	TRBD1	CASSYGQGNTEAFF	TGCGCCAGCAGCTACGGACAGGGGAACACTGAAGCTTTCTTT
TRBV15	TRBJ2-5	few	.	CATSFIAGGGQETQYF	TGTGCCACCAGCTTTATAGCTGGAGGAGGCCAAGAGACCCAGTACTTC
TRBV7-9	TRBJ1-4	many	.	CASSLAGNEKLFF	TGTGCCAGCAGCTTAGCGGGTAATGAAAAACTGTTTTTT
TRBV7-8	TRBJ2-7	.	TRBD2	CASSLAWTSSYEQYF	TGTGCCAGCAGCTTAGCGTGGACTAGCTCCTACGAGCAGTACTTC
TRBV12-3/TRBV12-4	TRBJ2-3	many	TRBD2	CASRLLGLAGDTQYF	TGTGCCAGCAGATTACTCGGACTAGCGGGTGATACGCAGTATTTT
TRBV6-5	TRBJ2-3	many	.	CASSYSTGPSTDTQYF	TGTGCCAGCAGTTACTCTACAGGACCGAGCACAGATACGCAGTATTTT
TRBV7-9	TRBJ1-5	few	.	CASSSREGLQPQHF	TGTGCCAGCAGTTCCCGCGAGGGGCTTCAGCCCCAGCATTTT
TRBV20-1	TRBJ2-5	.	TRBD2	CSATPGGGETQYF	TGCAGTGCTACCCCGGGGGGGGGAGAGACCCAGTACTTC
TRBV20-1	TRBJ2-7	.	.	CSARIPGGSYEQYF	TGCAGTGCTAGAATACCGGGTGGCTCCTACGAGCAGTACTTC
TRBV27	TRBJ2-3	.	TRBD2	CASSLSGGIYTDTQYF	TGTGCCAGCAGTCTTAGCGGGGGGATTTACACAGATACGCAGTATTTT
TRBV5-6	TRBJ2-1	many	TRBD2	CASSFVGGLAGEQFF	TGTGCCAGCAGCTTTGTTGGGGGACTAGCGGGTGAGCAGTTCTTC
TRBV11-2	TRBJ1-1	many	TRBD1	CASSSQGGTEAFF	TGTGCCAGCAGCTCACAGGGGGGGACTGAAGCTTTCTTT
TRBV15	TRBJ1-1	many	.	CATSRYRAPLENTEAFF	TGTGCCACCAGCAGGTACCGGGCCCCACTAGAGAACACTGAAGCTTTCTTT
TRBV24-1	TRBJ2-1	many	.	CATSDSGEISYNEQFF	TGTGCCACCAGTGATTCAGGGGAAATCTCCTACAATGAGCAGTTCTTC
TRBV7-2	TRBJ2-7	many	.	CASSFSYEQYF	TGTGCCAGCAGCTTCTCCTACGAGCAGTACTTC
TRBV2	TRBJ1-1	few	.	CASTEGGGNTEAFF	TGTGCCAGCACCGAGGGTGGGGGCAACACTGAAGCTTTCTTT
TRBV7-7	TRBJ2-5	few	TRBD2	CASSPTSGGHQETQYF	TGTGCTAGCAGCCCTACTAGCGGGGGACACCAAGAGACCCAGTACTTC
TRBV12-3/TRBV12-4	TRBJ2-7	few	.	CASSFPGSYEQYF	TGTGCCAGCAGTTTTCCAGGTTCCTACGAGCAGTACTTC
TRBV3-1	TRBJ1-6	many	.	CASSQGRGGTLHF	TGTGCCAGCAGCCAAGGAAGGGGAGGAACCCTCCACTTT
TRBV29-1	TRBJ2-2	many	.	CSVGRTTNTGELFF	TGCAGCGTTGGACGGACTACGAACACCGGGGAGCTGTTTTTT
TRBV5-1	TRBJ2-5	.	.	CASSQGYGTQYF	TGCGCCAGCAGCCAGGGGTATGGGACCCAGTACTTC
TRBV15	TRBJ2-7	many	.	CATSRGADSTYEQYF	TGTGCCACCAGCAGAGGCGCCGACAGTACCTACGAGCAGTACTTC
TRBV2	TRBJ2-7	few	.	CASSGGRPYEQYF	TGTGCCAGCAGTGGAGGGAGGCCCTACGAGCAGTACTTC
TRBV7-2	TRBJ2-7	few	.	CASSTRGGLVYEQYF	TGTGCCAGCAGCACTAGGGGGGGATTAGTCTACGAGCAGTACTTC
TRBV5-1	TRBJ2-3	many	.	CASSLGLGGRADTQYF	TGCGCCAGCAGCTTGGGACTGGGGGGAAGGGCAGATACGCAGTATTTT
TRBV7-9	TRBJ1-1	.	.	CASSSPQVVRGEAFF	TGTGCCAGCAGCTCCCCCCAAGTGGTGCGTGGTGAAGCTTTCTTT